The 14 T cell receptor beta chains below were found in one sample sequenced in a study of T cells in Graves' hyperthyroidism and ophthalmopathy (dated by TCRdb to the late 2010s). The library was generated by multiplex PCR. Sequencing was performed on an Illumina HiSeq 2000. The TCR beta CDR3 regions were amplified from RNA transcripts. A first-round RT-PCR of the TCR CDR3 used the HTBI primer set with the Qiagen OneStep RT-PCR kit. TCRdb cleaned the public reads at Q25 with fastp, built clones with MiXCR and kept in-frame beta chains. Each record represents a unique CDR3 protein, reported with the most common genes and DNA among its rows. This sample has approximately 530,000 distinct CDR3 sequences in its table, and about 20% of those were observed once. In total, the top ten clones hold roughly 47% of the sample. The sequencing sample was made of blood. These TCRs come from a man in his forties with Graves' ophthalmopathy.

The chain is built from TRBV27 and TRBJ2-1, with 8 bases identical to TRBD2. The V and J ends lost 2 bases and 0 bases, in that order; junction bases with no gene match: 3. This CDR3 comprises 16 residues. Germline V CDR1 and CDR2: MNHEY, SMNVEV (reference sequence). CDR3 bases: TGTGCCAGCAGTTTAAGGCGGGGGGTCTCCTACAATGAGCAGTTCTTC. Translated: CASSLRRGVSYNEQFF.

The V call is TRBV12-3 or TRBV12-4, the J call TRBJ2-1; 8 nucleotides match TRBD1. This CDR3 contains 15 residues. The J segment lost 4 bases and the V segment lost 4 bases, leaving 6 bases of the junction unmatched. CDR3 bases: TGTGCCAGCAGTTGGGGGACAGGTACGTACAATGAGCAGTTCTTC. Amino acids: CASSWGTGTYNEQFF.

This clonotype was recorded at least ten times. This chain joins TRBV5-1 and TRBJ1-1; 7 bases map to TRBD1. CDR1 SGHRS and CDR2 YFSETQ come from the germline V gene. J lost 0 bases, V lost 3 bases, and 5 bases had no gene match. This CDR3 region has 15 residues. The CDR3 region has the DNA TGCGCCAGCAGCTATAGGGACAGTGTGAACACTGAAGCTTTCTTT. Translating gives CASSYRDSVNTEAFF.

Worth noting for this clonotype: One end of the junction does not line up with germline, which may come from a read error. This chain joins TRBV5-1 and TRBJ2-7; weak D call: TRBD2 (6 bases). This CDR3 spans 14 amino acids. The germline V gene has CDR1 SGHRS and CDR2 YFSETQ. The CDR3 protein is CASSLEDYSYEQYF. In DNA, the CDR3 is TGTGCCAGCAGCTTGGAGGACTACTCCTACGAGCAGTACTTC.

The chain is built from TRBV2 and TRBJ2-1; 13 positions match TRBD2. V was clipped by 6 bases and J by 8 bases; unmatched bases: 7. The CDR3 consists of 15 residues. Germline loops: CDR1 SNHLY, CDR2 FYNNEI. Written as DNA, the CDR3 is TGTGCCAGCAGCGAACTAGCGGGAGGGAGGGATGAGCAGTTCTTC. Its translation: CASSELAGGRDEQFF.

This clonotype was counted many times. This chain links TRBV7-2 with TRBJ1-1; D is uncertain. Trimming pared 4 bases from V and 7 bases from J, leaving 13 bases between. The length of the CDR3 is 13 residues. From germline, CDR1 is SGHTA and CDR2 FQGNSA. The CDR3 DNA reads TGTGCCAGCAGCTCCCTTGCGGCCTATGAAGCTTTCTTT. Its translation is CASSSLAAYEAFF.

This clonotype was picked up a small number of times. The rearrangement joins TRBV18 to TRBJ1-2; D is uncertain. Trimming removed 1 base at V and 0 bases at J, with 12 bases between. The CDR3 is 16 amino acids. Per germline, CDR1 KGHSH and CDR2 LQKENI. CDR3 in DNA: TGTGCCAGCTCACCACTTAAGTCCGGGACTAACTATGGCTACACCTTC. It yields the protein CASSPLKSGTNYGYTF.

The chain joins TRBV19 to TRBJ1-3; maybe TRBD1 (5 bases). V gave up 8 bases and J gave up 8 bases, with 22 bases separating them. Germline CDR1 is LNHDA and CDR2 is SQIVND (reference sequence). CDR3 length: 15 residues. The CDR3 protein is CASSQGFGTKDTIYF. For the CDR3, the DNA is TGTGCCAGTTCCCAAGGCTTCGGGACCAAGGACACCATATATTTT.

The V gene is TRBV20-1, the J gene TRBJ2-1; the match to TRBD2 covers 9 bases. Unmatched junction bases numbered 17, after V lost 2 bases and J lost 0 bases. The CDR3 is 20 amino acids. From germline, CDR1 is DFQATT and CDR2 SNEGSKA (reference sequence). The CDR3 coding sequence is TGCAGTGCTAGATTACCTCGGGCTAGCGGGGTCTCGAGCTCCTACAATGAGCAGTTCTTC. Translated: CSARLPRASGVSSSYNEQFF.

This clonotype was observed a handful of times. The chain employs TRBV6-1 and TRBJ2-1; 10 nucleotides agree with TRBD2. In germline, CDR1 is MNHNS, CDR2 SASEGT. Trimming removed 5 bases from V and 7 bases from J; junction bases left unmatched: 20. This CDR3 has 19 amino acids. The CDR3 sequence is CASSPSQGSGRPRGNEQFF. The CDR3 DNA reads TGTGCCAGCAGTCCATCGCAGGGTAGCGGGAGGCCCCGAGGAAATGAGCAGTTCTTC.

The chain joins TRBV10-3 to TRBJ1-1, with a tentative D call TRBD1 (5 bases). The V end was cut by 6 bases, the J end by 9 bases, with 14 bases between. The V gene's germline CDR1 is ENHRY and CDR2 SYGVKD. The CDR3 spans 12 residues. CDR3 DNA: TGTGCCATCAGGGCTCTCGACAGTCAAGCTTTCTTT. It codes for CAIRALDSQAFF.

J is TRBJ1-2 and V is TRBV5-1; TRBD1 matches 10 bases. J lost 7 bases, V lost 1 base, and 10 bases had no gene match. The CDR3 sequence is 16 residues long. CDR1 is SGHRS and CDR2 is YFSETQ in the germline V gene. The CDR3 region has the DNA TGCGCCAGCAGCTTGATCGCAGGGGACAGGGGTATTGGCTACACCTTC. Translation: CASSLIAGDRGIGYTF. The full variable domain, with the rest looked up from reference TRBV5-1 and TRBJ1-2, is KAGVTQTPRYLIKTRGQQVTLSCSPISGHRSVSWYQQTPGQGLQFLFEYFSETQRNKGNFPGRFSGRQFSNSRSEMNVSTLELGDSALYLCASSLIAGDRGIGYTFGSGTRLTVV.

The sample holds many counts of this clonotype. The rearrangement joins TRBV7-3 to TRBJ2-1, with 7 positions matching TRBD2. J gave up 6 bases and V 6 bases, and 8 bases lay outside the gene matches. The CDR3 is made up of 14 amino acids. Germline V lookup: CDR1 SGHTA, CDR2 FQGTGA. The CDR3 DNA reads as TGTGCCAGCAGGGTGGCTAGCGGTGGCAATGAGCAGTTCTTC. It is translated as CASRVASGGNEQFF.

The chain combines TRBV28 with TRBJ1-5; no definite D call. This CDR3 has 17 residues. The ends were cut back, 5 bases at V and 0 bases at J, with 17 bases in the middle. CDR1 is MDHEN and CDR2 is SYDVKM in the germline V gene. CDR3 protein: CASSPLGRGRSNQPQHF. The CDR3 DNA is TGTGCCAGCAGTCCGTTAGGGCGAGGTCGTAGCAATCAGCCCCAGCATTTT. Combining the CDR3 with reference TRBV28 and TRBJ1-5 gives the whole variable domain DVKVTQSSRYLVKRTGEKVFLECVQDMDHENMFWYRQDPGLGLRLIYFSYDVKMKEKGDIPEGYSVSREKKERFSLILESASTNQTSMYLCASSPLGRGRSNQPQHFGDGTRLSIL.